Below are 2 T cell receptor beta chains sequenced from a single sample in a study of blood T cells in healthy people across ages. Primed by a sample-barcoded 5' primer and a J-beta primer mix, a second PCR proceeded for about 6 to 11 cycles. In TCRdb, the 5' RACE reads were re-called with MiXCR into one record per CDR3 protein. This sample has approximately 810,000 distinct CDR3 sequences, with 25% to 35% found just once. The sequencing input was blood. The receptors derive from a woman of 80 years or more in good health.

The gene calls are TRBV3-1 and TRBJ1-4; D is ambiguous. Germline assignment: CDR1 LGHDT and CDR2 YNNKEL (reference sequence). V lost 1 base, J lost 0 bases, and 9 bases lay in between. The CDR3 sequence is 16 residues long. Here the CDR3 reads CASSQVRVTTNEKLFF. In nucleotides, the CDR3 is TGTGCCAGCAGCCAAGTACGCGTGACAACTAATGAAAAACTGTTTTTT.

At least ten counts were recorded for this clonotype. This chain joins TRBV7-2 and TRBJ2-1, with 12 bases lining up with TRBD2. This CDR3 has 16 amino acids. In germline, CDR1 is SGHTA, CDR2 FQGNSA. V trimming: 6 bases; J trimming: 6 bases; junction bases outside the gene matches: 9. This chain's CDR3 is CASRSSGGAKGNEQFF. The CDR3 DNA sequence: TGTGCCAGCAGGTCTAGCGGGGGGGCTAAGGGCAATGAGCAGTTCTTC.